The 20 T cell receptor beta chains given below trace back to one sample, sequenced in a study of T cell responses to AZD1222 COVID-19 vaccine. Measured with immunoSEQ multiplex PCR; TCRdb has only the in-frame clones, and not every one. The sample has tens of thousands of clones, about 90% seen once. The sequences come from peripheral blood, collected on day 0 of AZD1222 vaccination. These receptors all stem from an adult in good health.

This clone was observed a single time. The chain links TRBV7-9 to TRBJ2-7; 8 bases are shared with TRBD2. The junction had 6 bases not matched to a gene; V was cut back by 5 bases and J by 6 bases. The CDR3 loop spans 13 amino acids. Germline assignment: CDR1 SEHNR and CDR2 FQNEAQ (reference sequence). CDR3 coding DNA: TGTGCCAGCAGCGCCGGGACTAGACGCGAGCAGTACTTC. Protein sequence: CASSAGTRREQYF.

V is TRBV12-2 and J is TRBJ2-7; TRBD2 is the table's D call and was not checked against the DNA. TRBV12-2 is flagged as a pseudogene. The CDR3 is made up of 16 amino acids. DNA for the CDR3: TGTGCAAGTCGCGCATCGACCGGCGGGAAAGGAAACGAGCAGTACTTC. Its translation: CASRASTGGKGNEQYF.

The chain uses TRBV15 and TRBJ2-6; D remains ambiguous. This CDR3 contains 17 residues. CDR1 is LNHNV, CDR2 YYDKDF, per germline (reference sequence). Trimming took off 0 bases at V and 2 bases at J, with 11 bases between the two ends. The CDR3 loop is CATSRDFGQPGANVLTF. The CDR3 nucleotides read TGTGCCACCAGCAGAGATTTTGGCCAACCTGGGGCCAACGTCCTGACTTTC.

The chain links TRBV3-1 (or the pseudogene TRBV3-2) to TRBJ2-1, with a possible D match to TRBD2 (6 bases). Germline V gene lookup returns CDR1 LGHDT and CDR2 YNNKEL (reference sequence). The CDR3 has 17 residues. Trimming stripped 3 bases from V and 0 bases from J, with 15 bases between. The CDR3 loop reads CASSHLGLPISYNEQFF. CDR3 nucleotide sequence: TGTGCCAGCAGCCACCTGGGACTTCCCATCTCCTACAATGAGCAGTTCTTC.

This chain links TRBV2 with TRBJ2-3, with a possible D match to TRBD2 (5 bases). The CDR3 contains 16 residues. Germline values: CDR1 SNHLY, CDR2 FYNNEI. Trimming cost V 3 bases and J 4 bases, with 17 bases left between them. CDR3 amino acids: CASSERASLGADTQYF. CDR3 nucleotide sequence: TGTGCCAGCAGTGAGAGAGCTAGCCTCGGGGCAGATACGCAGTATTTT.

The rearrangement links TRBV18 to TRBJ1-3; D remains unclear. CDR1 is KGHSH and CDR2 is LQKENI in the germline V gene. V lost 5 bases to trimming and J lost 4 bases, with 9 bases between them. The CDR3 runs to 13 residues. CDR3 DNA sequence: TGTGCCAGCTCAGAGGGCAGGGGAAACACCATATATTTT. Its translation: CASSEGRGNTIYF.

V and J are TRBV11-1 and TRBJ2-1; the match to TRBD2 covers 8 bases. The germline V gene encodes CDR1 SGHAT and CDR2 FQDESV (reference sequence). The CDR3 is made up of 16 amino acids. V trimming: 1 base; J trimming: 5 bases; junction bases outside the gene matches: 7. CDR3 sequence (DNA): TGTGCCAGCAGCTTAGGAGGCGGGAGGAGGAACAATGAGCAGTTCTTC. Translated: CASSLGGGRRNNEQFF.

J is TRBJ2-7 and V is TRBV5-6, with D uncertain. Germline CDR1 is SGHDT and CDR2 is YYEEEE. The CDR3 is 11 residues long. Trimming shortened V by 5 bases and J by 3 bases, and 6 bases separated the two germline ends. Here the CDR3 DNA reads TGTGCCAGCAGTAACGGCTACGAGCAGTACTTC. It encodes CASSNGYEQYF.

This chain uses TRBV3-1 (or the pseudogene TRBV3-2) with TRBJ1-1, with D perhaps matching TRBD1 (6 bases). V dropped 4 bases and J dropped 0 bases, with 12 bases sitting between them. The CDR3 has 15 amino acids. Germline V gives CDR1 LGHDT, CDR2 YNNKEL (reference sequence). Written as DNA, the CDR3 is TGTGCCAGCAGCCTCAACAGGGCCCTGAACACTGAAGCTTTCTTT. This translates into CASSLNRALNTEAFF.

V gene TRBV7-2 combines with J gene TRBJ1-1; unclear D gene. The CDR3 sequence is 14 residues long. V lost 2 bases and J lost 1, with 8 bases in between. The germline gives CDR1 SGHTA, CDR2 FQGNSA. The CDR3 spells CASSLLNRNTEAFF. The CDR3 coding sequence is TGTGCCAGCAGCTTACTGAACAGGAACACTGAAGCTTTCTTT.

The chain joins TRBV18 to TRBJ2-3; 15 bases line up with TRBD2. Germline V gene data show CDR1 as KGHSH and CDR2 as LQKENI. V trimming: 2 bases; J trimming: 7 bases; junction bases outside the gene matches: 10. The CDR3 spans 18 residues. CDR3 loop: CASSPGLAGGDLWNTQYF. The DNA of the CDR3 is TGTGCCAGCTCACCAGGACTAGCGGGAGGGGACCTTTGGAATACGCAGTATTTT.

The chain carries TRBV2 and TRBJ2-1, with D tentatively TRBD1 (6 bases). This CDR3 has 14 amino acids. CDR1 is SNHLY, CDR2 FYNNEI, per germline. V was pared by 7 bases and J by 7 bases, with 17 bases between. In DNA, the CDR3 is TGTGCCAGCACTGGGGGCCCGGCGGTGAATGAGCAGTTCTTC. It codes for CASTGGPAVNEQFF.

The chain employs TRBV27 and TRBJ2-3, with TRBD2 matching 12 bases. This CDR3 spans 17 amino acids. Per germline, CDR1 MNHEY and CDR2 SMNVEV (reference sequence). V was pared by 3 bases and J by 0 bases, with 4 bases of the junction left unmatched. This CDR3 is CASSFLAGGISTDTQYF. CDR3 bases: TGTGCCAGCAGTTTCCTAGCGGGAGGGATTAGCACAGATACGCAGTATTTT.

The rearrangement joins TRBV30 to TRBJ2-3; D possibly matches TRBD1 or TRBD2 (6 bases each). The CDR3 covers 16 residues. V lost 4 bases to trimming and J lost 0 bases, with 17 bases between them. Germline V lookup: CDR1 GTSNPN, CDR2 SVGIG (reference sequence). For the CDR3, the DNA is TGTGCCTGGACGGTCGGGGGCGGACAGAGCACAGATACGCAGTATTTT. It specifies CAWTVGGGQSTDTQYF.

The V call is TRBV7-2, the J call TRBJ2-7, with TRBD2 matching over 14 bases. This CDR3 region has 16 residues. Germline CDR1 is SGHTA and CDR2 is FQGNSA. Trimming cost V 5 bases and J 2 bases; bases outside gene matches: 5. The DNA for the CDR3 is TGTGCCAGCAGCCCTAGACTAGCGGGAGGGGCCTACGAGCAGTACTTC. Translation gives CASSPRLAGGAYEQYF.

The chain recombines TRBV28 with TRBJ2-1, with no clear D. CDR3 length: 13 residues. V lost 5 bases and J 6 bases, leaving 11 bases between the germline ends. The germline V gene has CDR1 MDHEN and CDR2 SYDVKM. The chain's CDR3 is CASSPPRRNEQFF. DNA of the CDR3: TGTGCCAGCAGTCCACCCCGCCGCAATGAGCAGTTCTTC.

The chain combines TRBV11-2 with TRBJ1-3, with 7 bases fitting TRBD1. This CDR3 has 16 residues. Losses at the gene ends were 3 bases for V and 0 bases for J; bases not matched to a gene: 5. Germline-derived CDR1 and CDR2 are SGHAT and FQNNGV. CDR3 coding DNA: TGTGCCAGCAGCTTTACAGGGGATTTCTCTGGAAACACCATATATTTT. This translates into CASSFTGDFSGNTIYF.

The chain combines TRBV5-1 with TRBJ2-3, with D hard to call. The CDR3 contains 15 residues. Germline CDR1 reads SGHRS; CDR2 reads YFSETQ. V was cut by 4 bases and J by 1 base, with 13 bases left in between. CDR3 region: CASSLRLVGTDTQYF. In DNA form, the CDR3 reads TGCGCCAGCAGCCTCAGACTTGTGGGCACAGATACGCAGTATTTT.

The chain has TRBV6-5 and TRBJ1-1; D remains ambiguous. Germline V CDR1 and CDR2: MNHEY, SVGAGI. V lost 2 bases and J 6 bases, leaving 4 bases between the germline ends. CDR3 length equals 11 residues. CDR3 sequence: CASSYRSEAFF. The CDR3 DNA follows: TGTGCCAGCAGTTACCGGTCTGAAGCTTTCTTT.

This clone was seen only a few times. The rearrangement uses TRBV12-3 or TRBV12-4 and TRBJ1-6; possible D gene TRBD1, 5 bases. Trimming stripped 6 bases from V and 9 bases from J, with 12 bases between. The CDR3 contains 13 residues. The CDR3 coding sequence is TGTGCCAGCAGCCCTGGGGGGTTTTCACCCCTCCACTTT. Its protein product is CASSPGGFSPLHF.